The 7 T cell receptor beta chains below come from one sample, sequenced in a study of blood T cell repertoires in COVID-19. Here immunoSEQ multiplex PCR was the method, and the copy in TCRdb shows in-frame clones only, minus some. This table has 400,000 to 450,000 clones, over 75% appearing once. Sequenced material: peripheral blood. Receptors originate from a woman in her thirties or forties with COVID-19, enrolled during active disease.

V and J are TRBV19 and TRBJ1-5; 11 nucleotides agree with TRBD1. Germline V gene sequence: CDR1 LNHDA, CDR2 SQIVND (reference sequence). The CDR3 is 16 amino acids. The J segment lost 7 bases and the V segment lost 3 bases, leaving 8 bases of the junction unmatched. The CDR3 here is CASSIRGQGGLQPQHF. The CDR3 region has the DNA TGTGCCAGTAGTATTCGGGGACAGGGGGGATTACAGCCCCAGCATTTT. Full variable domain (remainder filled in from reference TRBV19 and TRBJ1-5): DGGITQSPKYLFRKEGQNVTLSCEQNLNHDAMYWYRQDPGQGLRLIYYSQIVNDFQKGDIAEGYSVSREKKESFPLTVTSAQKNPTAFYLCASSIRGQGGLQPQHFGDGTRLSIL.

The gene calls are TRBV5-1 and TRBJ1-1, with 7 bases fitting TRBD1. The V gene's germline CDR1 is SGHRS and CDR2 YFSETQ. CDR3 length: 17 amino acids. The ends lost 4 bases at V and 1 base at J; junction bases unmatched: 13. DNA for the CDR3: TGCGCCAGCAGCCTAACAGGGGACCGCCATTCGAACACTGAAGCTTTCTTT. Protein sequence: CASSLTGDRHSNTEAFF.

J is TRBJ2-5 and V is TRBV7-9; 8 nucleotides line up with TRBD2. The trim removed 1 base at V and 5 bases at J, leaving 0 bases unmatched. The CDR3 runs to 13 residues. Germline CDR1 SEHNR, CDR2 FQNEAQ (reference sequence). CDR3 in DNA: TGTGCCAGCAGCTTAGGCGGGGGGGAGACCCAGTACTTC. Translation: CASSLGGGETQYF.

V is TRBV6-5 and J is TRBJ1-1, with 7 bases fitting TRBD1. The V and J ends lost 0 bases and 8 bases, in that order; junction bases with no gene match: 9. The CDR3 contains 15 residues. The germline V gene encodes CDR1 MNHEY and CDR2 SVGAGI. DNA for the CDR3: TGTGCCAGCAGTTACTCGGGGCAGGGGGAAGCGGAAGCTTTCTTT. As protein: CASSYSGQGEAEAFF.

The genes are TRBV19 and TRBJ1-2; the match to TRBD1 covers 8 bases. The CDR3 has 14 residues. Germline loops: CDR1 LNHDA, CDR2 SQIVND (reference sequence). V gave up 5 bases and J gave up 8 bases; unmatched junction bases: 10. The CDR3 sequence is CASSLMTGERGYTF. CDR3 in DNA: TGTGCCAGTAGTCTTATGACAGGGGAAAGGGGCTACACCTTC. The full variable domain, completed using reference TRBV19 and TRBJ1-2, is DGGITQSPKYLFRKEGQNVTLSCEQNLNHDAMYWYRQDPGQGLRLIYYSQIVNDFQKGDIAEGYSVSREKKESFPLTVTSAQKNPTAFYLCASSLMTGERGYTFGSGTRLTVV.

CDR3 sequence reads: CASSPPGGGAREQFF. The CDR3 DNA reads TGTGCCAGCAGTCCCCCGGGCGGGGGGGCACGGGAGCAGTTCTTC. V gene TRBV2 combines with J gene TRBJ2-1, with 9 bases identical to TRBD2. With 5 bases clipped from V and 10 bases from J, the junction kept 12 bases outside the gene matches. The CDR3 sequence is 15 residues long. Germline V CDR1 and CDR2: SNHLY, FYNNEI.

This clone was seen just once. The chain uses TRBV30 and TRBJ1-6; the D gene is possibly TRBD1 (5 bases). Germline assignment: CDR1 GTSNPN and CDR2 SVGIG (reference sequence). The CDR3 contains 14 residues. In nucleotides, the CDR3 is TGTGCTCCCGACAGCTTCTCCTATAATTCACCCCTCCACTTT. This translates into CAPDSFSYNSPLHF.